This TCR beta chain was captured by sequencing in a study of T cell changes during pregnancy in multiple sclerosis. Repertoires were generated with immunoSEQ multiplex PCR, while TCRdb's copy carries only in-frame clones and drops some. The sample lists roughly 89,000 clones, approximately 92% occurring once. The sample in question was peripheral blood, obtained in the first trimester of pregnancy. The origin of this receptor is a female donor with multiple sclerosis, enrolled in a pregnancy study.

The CDR3 DNA sequence: TGTGCCAGCAGTTACGGGACAGGGAGGAACGAGCAGTTCTTC. This encodes CASSYGTGRNEQFF. The rearrangement links TRBV6-5 to TRBJ2-1; 9 bases fit TRBD1. J gave up 10 bases and V 2 bases, and 6 bases lay outside the gene matches. The CDR3 runs to 14 residues. Germline CDR1 and CDR2: MNHEY and SVGAGI.